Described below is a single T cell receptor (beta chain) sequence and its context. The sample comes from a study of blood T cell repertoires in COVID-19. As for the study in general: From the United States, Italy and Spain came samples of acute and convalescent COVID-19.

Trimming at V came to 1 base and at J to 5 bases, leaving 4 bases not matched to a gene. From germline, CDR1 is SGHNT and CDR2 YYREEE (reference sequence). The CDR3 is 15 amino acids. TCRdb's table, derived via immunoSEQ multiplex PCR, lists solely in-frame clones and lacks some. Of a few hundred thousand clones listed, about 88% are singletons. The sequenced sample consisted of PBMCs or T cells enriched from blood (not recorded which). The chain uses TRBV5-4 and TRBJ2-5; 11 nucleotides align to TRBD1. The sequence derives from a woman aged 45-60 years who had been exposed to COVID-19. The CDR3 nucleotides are TGTGCCAGCAGCTTGAGGACAGGGGGCGGGGAGACCCAGTACTTC. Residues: CASSLRTGGGETQYF. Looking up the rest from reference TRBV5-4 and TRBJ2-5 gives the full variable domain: ETGVTQSPTHLIKTRGQQVTLRCSSQSGHNTVSWYQQALGQGPQFIFQYYREEENGRGNFPPRFSGLQFPNYSSELNVNALELDDSALYLCASSLRTGGGETQYFGPGTRLLVL.